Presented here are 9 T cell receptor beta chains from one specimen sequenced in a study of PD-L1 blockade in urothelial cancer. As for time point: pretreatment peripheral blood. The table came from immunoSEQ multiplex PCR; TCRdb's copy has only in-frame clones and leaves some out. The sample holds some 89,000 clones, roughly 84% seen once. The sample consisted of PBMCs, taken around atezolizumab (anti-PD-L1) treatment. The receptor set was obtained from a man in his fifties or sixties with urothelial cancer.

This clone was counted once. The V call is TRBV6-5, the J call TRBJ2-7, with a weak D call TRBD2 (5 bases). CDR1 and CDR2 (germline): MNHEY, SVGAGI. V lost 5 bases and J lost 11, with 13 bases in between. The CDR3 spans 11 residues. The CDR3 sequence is CASSRTPTEYF. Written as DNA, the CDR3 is TGTGCCAGCAGTCGGACTCCCACGGAGTACTTC.

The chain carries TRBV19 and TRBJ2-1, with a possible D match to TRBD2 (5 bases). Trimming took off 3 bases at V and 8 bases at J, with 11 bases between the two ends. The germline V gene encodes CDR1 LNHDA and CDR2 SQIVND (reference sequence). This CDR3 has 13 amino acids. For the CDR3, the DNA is TGTGCCAGTAGTATTTGGGTGCGGGATGAGCAGTTCTTC. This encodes CASSIWVRDEQFF. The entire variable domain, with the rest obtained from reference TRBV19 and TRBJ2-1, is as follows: DGGITQSPKYLFRKEGQNVTLSCEQNLNHDAMYWYRQDPGQGLRLIYYSQIVNDFQKGDIAEGYSVSREKKESFPLTVTSAQKNPTAFYLCASSIWVRDEQFFGPGTRLTVL.

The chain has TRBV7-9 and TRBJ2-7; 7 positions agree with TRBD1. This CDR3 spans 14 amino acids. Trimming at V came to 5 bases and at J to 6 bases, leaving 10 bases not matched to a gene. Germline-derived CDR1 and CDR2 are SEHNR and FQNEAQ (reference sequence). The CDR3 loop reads CASSAGTANLEQYF. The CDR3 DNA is TGTGCCAGCAGCGCCGGGACAGCGAACCTCGAGCAGTACTTC.

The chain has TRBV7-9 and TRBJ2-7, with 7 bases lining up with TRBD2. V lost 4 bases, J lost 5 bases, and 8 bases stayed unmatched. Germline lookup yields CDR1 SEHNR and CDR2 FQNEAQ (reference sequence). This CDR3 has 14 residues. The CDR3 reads CASSYAGEANEQYF. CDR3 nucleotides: TGTGCCAGCAGCTACGCGGGAGAGGCGAACGAGCAGTACTTC.

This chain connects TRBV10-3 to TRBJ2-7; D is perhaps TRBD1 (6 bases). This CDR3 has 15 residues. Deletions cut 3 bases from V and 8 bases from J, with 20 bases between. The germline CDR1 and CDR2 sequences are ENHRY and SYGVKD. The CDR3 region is CAISEMGALPPQQYF. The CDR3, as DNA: TGTGCCATCAGTGAAATGGGGGCCCTTCCTCCTCAGCAGTACTTC.

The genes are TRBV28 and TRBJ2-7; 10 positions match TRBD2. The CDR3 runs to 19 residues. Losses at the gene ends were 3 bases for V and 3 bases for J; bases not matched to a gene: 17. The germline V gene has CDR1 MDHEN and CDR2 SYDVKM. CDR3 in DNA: TGTGCCAGCAGTTTTCTTGGTAGAGTAGCGGGAGGATCGGGCTACGAGCAGTACTTC. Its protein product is CASSFLGRVAGGSGYEQYF.

CDR3: CSVEEGRLVSNTDTQYF. The CDR3 nucleotides read TGCAGCGTTGAAGAGGGCCGACTAGTCTCAAATACAGATACGCAGTATTTT. The V call is TRBV29-1, the J call TRBJ2-3, with D perhaps TRBD2 (6 bases). This CDR3 comprises 17 residues. Germline CDR1 is SQVTM and CDR2 is ANQGSEA. V lost 0 bases to trimming and J lost 3 bases, with 19 bases between them.

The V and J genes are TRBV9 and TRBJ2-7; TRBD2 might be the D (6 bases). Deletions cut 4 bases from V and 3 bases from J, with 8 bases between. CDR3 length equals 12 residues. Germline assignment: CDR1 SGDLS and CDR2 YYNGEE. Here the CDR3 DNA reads TGTGCCAGCAGCAAGGGAGGCTACGAGCAGTACTTC. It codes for CASSKGGYEQYF.

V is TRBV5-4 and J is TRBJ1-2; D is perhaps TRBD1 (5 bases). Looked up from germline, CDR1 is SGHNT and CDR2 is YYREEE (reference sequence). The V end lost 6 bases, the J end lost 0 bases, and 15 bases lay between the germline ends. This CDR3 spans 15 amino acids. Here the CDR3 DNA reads TGTGCCAGCATCGTCCAGGGTATGCCTAACTATGGCTACACCTTC. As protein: CASIVQGMPNYGYTF.